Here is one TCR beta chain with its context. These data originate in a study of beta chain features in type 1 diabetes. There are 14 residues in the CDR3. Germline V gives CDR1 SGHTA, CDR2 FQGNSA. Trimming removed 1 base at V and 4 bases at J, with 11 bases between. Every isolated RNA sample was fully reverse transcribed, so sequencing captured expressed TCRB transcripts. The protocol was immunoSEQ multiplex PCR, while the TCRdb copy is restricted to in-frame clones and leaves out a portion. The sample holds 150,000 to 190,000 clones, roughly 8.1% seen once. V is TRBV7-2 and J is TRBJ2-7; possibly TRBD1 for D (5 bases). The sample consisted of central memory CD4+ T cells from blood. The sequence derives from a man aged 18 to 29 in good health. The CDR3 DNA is TGTGCCAGCAGCTTAGGCAAGGGGTTTTACGAGCAGTACTTC. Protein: CASSLGKGFYEQYF.